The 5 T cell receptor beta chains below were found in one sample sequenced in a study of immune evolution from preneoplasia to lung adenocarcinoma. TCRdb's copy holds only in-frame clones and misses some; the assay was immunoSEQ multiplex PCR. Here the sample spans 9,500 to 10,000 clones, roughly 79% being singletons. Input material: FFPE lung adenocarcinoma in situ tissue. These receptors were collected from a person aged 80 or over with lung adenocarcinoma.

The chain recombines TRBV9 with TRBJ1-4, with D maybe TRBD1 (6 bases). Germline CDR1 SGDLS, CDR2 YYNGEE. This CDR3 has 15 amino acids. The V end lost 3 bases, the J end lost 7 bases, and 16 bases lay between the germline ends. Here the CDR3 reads CASSAQGQRGEKLFF. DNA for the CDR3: TGTGCCAGCAGCGCACAGGGCCAGCGGGGTGAAAAACTGTTTTTT.

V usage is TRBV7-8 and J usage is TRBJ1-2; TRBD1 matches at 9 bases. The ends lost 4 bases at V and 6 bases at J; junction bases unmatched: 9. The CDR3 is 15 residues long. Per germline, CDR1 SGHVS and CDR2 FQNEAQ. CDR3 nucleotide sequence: TGTGCCAGCAGCTCCTGGACAGGGGTTACCGATGGCTACACCTTC. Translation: CASSSWTGVTDGYTF. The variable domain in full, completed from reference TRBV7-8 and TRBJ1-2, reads GAGVSQSPRYKVAKRGQDVALRCDPISGHVSLFWYQQALGQGPEFLTYFQNEAQLDKSGLPSDRFFAERPEGSVSTLKIQRTQQEDSAVYLCASSSWTGVTDGYTFGSGTRLTVV.

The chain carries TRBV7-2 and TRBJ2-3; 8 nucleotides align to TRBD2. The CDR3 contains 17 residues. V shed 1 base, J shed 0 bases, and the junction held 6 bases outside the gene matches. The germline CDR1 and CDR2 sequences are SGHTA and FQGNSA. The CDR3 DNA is TGTGCCAGCAGCTTAGGGTGGCGGGGGGCCAGCACAGATACGCAGTATTTT. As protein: CASSLGWRGASTDTQYF. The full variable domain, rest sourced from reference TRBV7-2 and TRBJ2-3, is GAGVSQSPSNKVTEKGKDVELRCDPISGHTALYWYRQSLGQGLEFLIYFQGNSAPDKSGLPSDRFSAERTGGSVSTLTIQRTQQEDSAVYLCASSLGWRGASTDTQYFGPGTRLTVL.

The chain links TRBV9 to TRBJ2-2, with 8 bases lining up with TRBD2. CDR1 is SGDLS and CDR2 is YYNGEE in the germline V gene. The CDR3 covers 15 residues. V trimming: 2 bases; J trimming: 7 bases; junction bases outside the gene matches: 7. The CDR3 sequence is CASSVRTSRDGELFF. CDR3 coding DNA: TGTGCCAGCAGCGTCCGGACTAGCCGGGACGGGGAGCTGTTTTTT.

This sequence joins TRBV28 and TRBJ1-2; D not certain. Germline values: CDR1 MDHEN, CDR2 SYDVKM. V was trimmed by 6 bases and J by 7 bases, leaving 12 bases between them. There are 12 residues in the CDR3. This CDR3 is CASSLEGGGYTF. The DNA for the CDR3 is TGTGCCAGCAGCCTGGAGGGAGGTGGCTACACCTTC.